This entry is about one T cell receptor beta chain. The antigen it recognizes is unknown. No clone much larger than this one lies a single base away; base qualities are absent. The germline V gene encodes CDR1 MDHEN and CDR2 SYDVKM. The germline V and J ends show losses of 1 base and 3 bases respectively, and no gene match explains 2 bases of the junction. Inclusive of the bounding cysteine and phenylalanine, the CDR3 is 14 residues long. Only the CDR3 DNA stays, 42 bases, in frame from base 1. To prepare the library, the immunoSEQ multiplex PCR assay was applied. The multiplex PCR relied on a mix of 60 forward primers for TCR Vbeta segments and 13 reverse primers for TCR Jbeta segments. Amplification of the CDR3 region of rearranged TCR beta genes was performed with a multiplex PCR assay on genomic DNA. The Illumina HiSeq System was used to sequence the amplified TCR beta libraries as 87-base-pair reads. In the paper's pipeline: In a later analysis, about 80 million unique TCR beta chains were counted across the 500 to 700 repertoires, and around 10 million of these chains were shared by at least two donors. Raw reads were error-corrected and collapsed into unique sequences by a nearest-neighbor algorithm in which closely related sequences were merged to remove PCR and sequencing errors. Alignment of CDR3 sequences to IMGT reference sequences was used to assign V, D and J gene segments. For a sequence to be retained, at least a six-nucleotide match to both a V gene segment and a J gene segment was required. A rearrangement was called productive if the CDR3 had no stop codons and remained in frame with V and J, and every other rearrangement was called non-productive. CDR3 was defined according to IMGT convention as the region running from the second conserved V-encoded cysteine to the conserved J-encoded phenylalanine. The earlier analysis of 450 to 750 of the donors excluded any sequence lacking an unambiguous match to a single V gene segment. An earlier analysis of fewer than 750 of the donors called V segments functional above 56.7% productive rearrangements and segregating when the between-donor standard deviation exceeded 5%. A statistical classification framework was developed to diagnose cytomegalovirus status using the catalog of TCR beta chain sequences. A later analysis assigned V and J genes by comparing TCR nucleotide sequences with IMGT/GENE-DB human TR gene sequences. A later analysis assigned CDR3 sequences and most-parsimonious VDJ recombination scenarios with the TCRdist pipeline. A later analysis defined each TCR beta chain by its CDR3 amino acid sequence plus V-gene family, and excluded reads lacking a unique V-gene family. As a way to deal with suspected cross-contamination and a sequencing artifact, a later analysis dropped 640 or so nucleotide sequences that were highly shared and had low generation probability. A later analysis calculated a clonal expansion index for each public chain from normalized within-repertoire ranks of inferred template counts. In a later analysis, generation probabilities were computed using a VDJ recombination model fitted to out-of-frame rearrangements, and the results were checked against IGoR. Hypergeometric tests were used in a later analysis to score TCR-TCR, TCR-HLA and TCR-CMV co-occurrence, with a repertoire-size bias correction applied to the TCR pairs. A later analysis estimated false discovery rates by permuting HLA or CMV assignments 20 times. In a later analysis, co-occurring TCRs were grouped using DBSCAN, with TCRdist sequence similarity added in when clustering inside HLA-allele-positive subsets. Repertoires with fewer than 30,000 or more than 120,000 public chains were left out of co-occurrence clustering, as were a few repertoires with anomalous nucleotide sharing. TCRdb re-hosts the immuneACCESS table, in-frame sequences only. Its copies lack some clones; in the studies checked, an unresolved V gene accounts for under half of them, and the cause for the rest is not known. V and J calls and clone size follow that table, whereas D and trimming were derived from the DNA. The sample profile shows around 190,000 clones; around 79% of them were found once. Less than 0.65% of the sample belongs to the ten largest clones.

This sample is part of a study of cytomegalovirus exposure and HLA in healthy donors (TCRdb year 2017). Context from the whole study: In an earlier analysis of approximately 500 of the donors, roughly 300 Gb of sequence data and some 100 million unique TCR beta sequences from 180 million or so T cells were reported. Roughly 300 gigabases of sequencing data and roughly 80 million unique TCR sequences made up an early release that covered several hundred HLA-typed donors. Of the roughly 400 genotyped donors, over 65% fell in the genetic ancestry cluster associated with self-reported Caucasian donors. The study aimed to test whether cataloging public T cell receptors could reveal signatures of past pathogen exposure. The T cell repertoires of under 750 subjects were profiled by immunosequencing and related to cytomegalovirus serostatus. Along with the 666-subject first cohort, a separate validation cohort of some 130 different subjects was used. To predict cytomegalovirus infection status, the study combined high-throughput TCR immunosequencing, statistical association of individual TCRs with disease status, and machine learning. In a later analysis, previously published TCR beta repertoires from some 640 donors were re-analyzed and high-resolution HLA genotyping was added so that TCR occurrence patterns could be studied. In the later analysis, no new phenotypic data were used to find candidate immune exposures; instead, reliance was placed on TCR beta sequences and their occurrence across donors. An earlier analysis of some 500 of the donors applied high-throughput TCR beta sequencing to assess whether each TCR beta V gene segment acted as functional or pseudogenic. Donor age, sex, ethnicity and CMV serostatus were compiled alongside the repertoire data. In a later genetic analysis, genome-wide SNP genotypes for about 55% of the roughly 700 donors were used, and that subset was treated as a discovery cohort. Every discovery cohort repertoire had been produced on one sequencing platform. Class I and class II HLA loci were covered by the typing at four-digit resolution. The number of donors typed differed by locus, with 629-630 for A, B, C, DRB1 and DQB1, more than 500 for DQA1, under 610 for DPA1, and approximately 470 for DPB1. Roughly 5 DR-DQ haplotypes were handled as single units for association and clustering because linkage in the cohort was strong. Among roughly 400 genotyped donors of the cohort, an average of roughly 230,000 unique TCR beta nucleotide sequences was sequenced per donor, of which about 20% were non-productive.

The cohort comprised approximately 700 healthy bone marrow donors. At the time of sampling, every cohort member was nominally healthy, though immune exposures that went unrecorded were likely present. The donor was CMV seronegative and was included in the group of 352 seronegative cohort members. A peripheral blood sample was provided by each donor, and peripheral blood mononuclear cells were used for TCR beta sequencing. The Qiagen DNeasy Blood Extraction Kit was used to extract genomic DNA from the blood cell samples. Overall study outcomes, separate from this receptor: Most TCR sequences were seen in very few donors, while some public TCRs were found in many individuals. Correlated functional status among segregating V segments might reflect linkage disequilibrium, but an unknown experimental factor could not be ruled out. According to a later analysis, most CMV-associated TCR beta chains appeared to be HLA-restricted, and the HLA associations seemed to be driven largely by CMV exposure. Compared with equally common non-associated chains, HLA-associated TCR beta chains in a later analysis were more clonally expanded and had lower generation probabilities. The only immune exposure information available for the cohort was CMV serostatus. A later genetic analysis reported fewer N-insertions in productive TCRs among donors in an Asian-associated ancestry cluster than the approximately 700-donor mean. Because counts were too low, around 18 rarely observed V segments, including chromosome 9 orphons, were left out of the earlier analysis of approximately 500 of the donors. When HLA alleles, especially DR and DQ, strongly co-occurred, TCR associations were difficult to assign to individual alleles. The presence/absence analyses assumed that sequencing depth was roughly uniform across donors, and that assumption may not be true. An association between a missense DCLRE1C variant and V-gene and J-gene trimming of TCR beta chains was found in a later genetic analysis and replicated in an independent cohort. In a later analysis, several top co-occurrence clusters were reported to appear linked to parvovirus B19, influenza, CMV and Epstein-Barr virus. An earlier analysis of approximately 530 of the donors showed that most TCR beta V segments appeared in productive rearrangements either about 90% or about 30% of the time, which broadly matched IMGT annotations. The authors suggested that the approach could potentially be extended to other disease states and immunological phenotypes. In both the original and validation cohorts, the classifier was reported to diagnose cytomegalovirus status with high specificity and sensitivity. Only TCR beta chains were sequenced in this cohort, and the absence of alpha or paired-chain data limited detectable features. In a later analysis, the rate of TCR association differed among HLA loci, with DRB1 alleles having the most associated TCRs and HLA-C alleles having the fewest. In the study, 164 TCR beta chains were listed as associated with cytomegalovirus. The 87-base-pair reads could not distinguish some IMGT-functional V segments, including TRBV6-2 and TRBV6-3, so those segments were excluded. Three of the identified cytomegalovirus-associated TCR beta chains were confirmed in vitro to be specific for cytomegalovirus antigens. Specific HLA alleles were associated with over 15,000 TCR beta sequences at a false discovery rate of 0.05 in a later analysis. A group of highly shared sequence variants was considered likely to be a technical artifact of the sequencing pipeline. Because some donors lacked HLA typing at each locus, the association tests relied only on the typed subset. A further reported finding was that TCR beta sequences accurately predicted the HLA-A and HLA-B alleles for most subjects in the first cohort.

The sample comprised PBMCs. The receptor comes from a woman aged 45-65 years in good health and CMV-seronegative. This receptor chain uses TRBV28 and TRBJ1-1; the junction holds 7 bases that match TRBD1. The CDR3 protein is CASSLFGQDTEAFF. The nucleotides are TGTGCCAGCAGTTTATTCGGACAGGACACTGAAGCTTTCTTT.